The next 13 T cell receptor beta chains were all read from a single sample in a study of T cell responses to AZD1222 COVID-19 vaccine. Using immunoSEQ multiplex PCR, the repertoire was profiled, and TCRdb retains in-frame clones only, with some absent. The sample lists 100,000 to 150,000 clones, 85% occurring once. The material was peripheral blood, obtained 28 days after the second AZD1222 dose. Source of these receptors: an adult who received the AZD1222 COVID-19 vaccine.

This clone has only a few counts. In nucleotides, the CDR3 is TGTGCCAGCAGCTTGGTGTGGGGACAGAATTCACCCCTCCACTTT. Translated: CASSLVWGQNSPLHF. The V and J genes are TRBV5-4 and TRBJ1-6, with TRBD1 matching over 7 bases. The CDR3 is made up of 15 amino acids. Germline values: CDR1 SGHNT, CDR2 YYREEE (reference sequence). The trim removed 0 bases at V and 7 bases at J, leaving 4 bases unmatched.

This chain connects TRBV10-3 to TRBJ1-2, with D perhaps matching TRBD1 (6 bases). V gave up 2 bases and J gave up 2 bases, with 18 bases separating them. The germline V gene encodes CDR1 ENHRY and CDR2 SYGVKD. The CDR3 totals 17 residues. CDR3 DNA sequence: TGTGCCATCAGTGAGCCGGGGAAGGGGGGGACCAACTATGGCTACACCTTC. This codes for CAISEPGKGGTNYGYTF.

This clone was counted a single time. CDR3 nucleotide sequence: TGTGCCAGCAGCCCCGGGACAGGGGGGGAGCCCCAGCATTTT. Translation gives CASSPGTGGEPQHF. The chain joins TRBV11-2 to TRBJ1-5; 11 bases agree with TRBD1. The V segment lost 5 bases and the J segment 8 bases; nucleotides outside the gene matches: 5. CDR3 length: 14 amino acids. CDR1 and CDR2 (germline): SGHAT, FQNNGV.

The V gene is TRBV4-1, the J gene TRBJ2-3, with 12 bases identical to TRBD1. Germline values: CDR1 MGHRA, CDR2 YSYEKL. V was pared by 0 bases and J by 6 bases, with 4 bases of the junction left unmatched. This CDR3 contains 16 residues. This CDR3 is CASSQEWGQGADTQYF. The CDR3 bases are TGCGCCAGCAGCCAAGAGTGGGGACAGGGGGCGGATACGCAGTATTTT.

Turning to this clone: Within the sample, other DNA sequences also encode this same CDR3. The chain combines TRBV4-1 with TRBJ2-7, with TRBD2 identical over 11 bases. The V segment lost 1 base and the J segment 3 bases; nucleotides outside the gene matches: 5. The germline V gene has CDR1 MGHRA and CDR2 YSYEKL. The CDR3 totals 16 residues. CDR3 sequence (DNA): TGCGCCAGCAGCCAAGGAACTAGCGGGGGAAACTACGAGCAGTACTTC. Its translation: CASSQGTSGGNYEQYF.

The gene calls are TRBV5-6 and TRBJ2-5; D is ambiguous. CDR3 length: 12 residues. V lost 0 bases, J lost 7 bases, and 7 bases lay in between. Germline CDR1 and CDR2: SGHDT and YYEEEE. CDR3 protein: CASSLEKVTQYF. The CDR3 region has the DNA TGTGCCAGCAGCTTGGAAAAGGTGACCCAGTACTTC.

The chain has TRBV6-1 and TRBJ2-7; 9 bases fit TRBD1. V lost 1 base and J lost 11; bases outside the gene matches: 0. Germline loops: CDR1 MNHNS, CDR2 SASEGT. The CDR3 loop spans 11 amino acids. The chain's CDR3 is CASSEGTGEYF. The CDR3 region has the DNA TGTGCCAGCAGTGAAGGGACAGGGGAGTACTTC.

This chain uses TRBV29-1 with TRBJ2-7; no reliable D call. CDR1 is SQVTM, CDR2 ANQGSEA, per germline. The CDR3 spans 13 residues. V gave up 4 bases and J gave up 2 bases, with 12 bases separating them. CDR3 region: CSVALPATYEQYF. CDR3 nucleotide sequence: TGCAGCGTTGCTCTCCCGGCTACCTACGAGCAGTACTTC.

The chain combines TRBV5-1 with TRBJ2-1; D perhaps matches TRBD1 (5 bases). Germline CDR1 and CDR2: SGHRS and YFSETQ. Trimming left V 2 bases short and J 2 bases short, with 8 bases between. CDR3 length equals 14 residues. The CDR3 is CASSFDRTYNEQFF. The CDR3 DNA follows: TGCGCCAGCAGCTTTGACAGAACCTACAATGAGCAGTTCTTC.

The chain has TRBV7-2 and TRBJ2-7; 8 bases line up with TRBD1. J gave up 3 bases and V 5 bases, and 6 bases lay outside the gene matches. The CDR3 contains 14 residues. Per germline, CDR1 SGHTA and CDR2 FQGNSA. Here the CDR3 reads CASSSAGQGYEQYF. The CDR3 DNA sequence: TGTGCCAGCAGCAGCGCCGGACAGGGCTACGAGCAGTACTTC.

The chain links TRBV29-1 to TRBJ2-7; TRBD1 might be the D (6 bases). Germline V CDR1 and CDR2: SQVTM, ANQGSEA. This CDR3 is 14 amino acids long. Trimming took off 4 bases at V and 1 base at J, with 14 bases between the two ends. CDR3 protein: CSVGVRTASYEQYF. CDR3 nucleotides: TGCAGCGTTGGTGTGAGGACAGCTTCCTACGAGCAGTACTTC.

The CDR3 DNA sequence: TGTGCCAGCAGAGCCCCCCTGGGACAGGGGACCCAAGAGACCCAGTACTTC. Encoded protein: CASRAPLGQGTQETQYF. The chain carries TRBV28 and TRBJ2-5; 10 nucleotides line up with TRBD1. This CDR3 contains 17 residues. Germline V CDR1 and CDR2: MDHEN, SYDVKM. Trimming took 6 bases from V and 1 from J; bases not matched to a gene: 11.

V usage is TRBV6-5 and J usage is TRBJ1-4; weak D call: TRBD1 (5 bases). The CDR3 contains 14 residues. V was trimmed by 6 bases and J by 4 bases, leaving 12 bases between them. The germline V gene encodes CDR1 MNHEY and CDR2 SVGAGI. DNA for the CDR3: TGTGCCAGCAGGGAGACAGTTTATAATGAAAAACTGTTTTTT. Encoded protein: CASRETVYNEKLFF.